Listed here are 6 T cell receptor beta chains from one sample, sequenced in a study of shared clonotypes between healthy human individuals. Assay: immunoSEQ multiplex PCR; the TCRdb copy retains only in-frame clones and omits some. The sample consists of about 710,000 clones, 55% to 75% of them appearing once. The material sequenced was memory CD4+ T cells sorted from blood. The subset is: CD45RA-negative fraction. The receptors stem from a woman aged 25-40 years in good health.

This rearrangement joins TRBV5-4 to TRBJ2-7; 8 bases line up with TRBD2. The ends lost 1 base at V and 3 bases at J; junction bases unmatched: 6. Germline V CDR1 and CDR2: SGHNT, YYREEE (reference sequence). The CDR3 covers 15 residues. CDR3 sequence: CASSLLSSGRYEQYF. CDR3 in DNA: TGTGCCAGCAGCTTGTTGTCTAGCGGGCGCTACGAGCAGTACTTC.

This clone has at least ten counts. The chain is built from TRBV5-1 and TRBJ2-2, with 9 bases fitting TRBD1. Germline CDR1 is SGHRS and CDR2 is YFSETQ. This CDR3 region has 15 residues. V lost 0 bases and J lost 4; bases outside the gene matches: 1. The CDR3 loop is CASSLEQGATGELFF. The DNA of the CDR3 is TGCGCCAGCAGCTTGGAACAGGGGGCCACCGGGGAGCTGTTTTTT.

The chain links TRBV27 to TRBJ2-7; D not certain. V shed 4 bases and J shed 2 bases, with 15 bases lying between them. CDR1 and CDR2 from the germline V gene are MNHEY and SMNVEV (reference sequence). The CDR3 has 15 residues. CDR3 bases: TGTGCCAGCAGTTCCCCGGGTAGGAGTGCCTACGAGCAGTACTTC. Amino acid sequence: CASSSPGRSAYEQYF.

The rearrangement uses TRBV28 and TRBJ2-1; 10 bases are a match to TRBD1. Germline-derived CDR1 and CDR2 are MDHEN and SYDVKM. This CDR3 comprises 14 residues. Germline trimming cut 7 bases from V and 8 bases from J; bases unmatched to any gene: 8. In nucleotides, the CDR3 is TGTGCCAGCACTACGGACAGGGGGTTCCATGAGCAGTTCTTC. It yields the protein CASTTDRGFHEQFF.

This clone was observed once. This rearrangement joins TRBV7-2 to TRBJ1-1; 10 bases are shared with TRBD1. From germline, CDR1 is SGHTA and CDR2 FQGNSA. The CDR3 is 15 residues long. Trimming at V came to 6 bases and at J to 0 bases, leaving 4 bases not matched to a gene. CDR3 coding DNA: TGTGCCAGCAGATCCGGGACAGGGGTGAACACTGAAGCTTTCTTT. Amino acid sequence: CASRSGTGVNTEAFF.

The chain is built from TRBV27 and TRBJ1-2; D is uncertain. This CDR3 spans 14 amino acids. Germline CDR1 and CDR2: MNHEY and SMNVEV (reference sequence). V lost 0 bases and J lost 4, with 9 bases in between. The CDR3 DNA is TGTGCCAGCAGTTTATCGAGGGATTTCTATGGCTACACCTTC. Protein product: CASSLSRDFYGYTF.